The clone carrying this TCR beta chain was picked up many times. Its antigen is unidentified. This sample is part of a study of T cells in Graves' hyperthyroidism and ophthalmopathy. Study context: Any treatment followed the collection of peripheral blood at initial diagnosis.

General study points: Most thyroid-expanded clonotypes above 0.001 were also found in blood.

The CDR3 spans 18 residues. Germline CDR1 is MDHEN and CDR2 is SYDVKM. V was shortened by 6 bases and J by 0 bases, with 21 bases between the two germline ends. A patient was excluded if there was uncontrolled infection, other autoimmune disease, pregnancy or lactation. This sample holds PBMCs from 8 to 10 ml fresh peripheral blood. TCR beta CDR3 region amplification was performed from RNA transcripts. Researchers ran a first-round RT-PCR on the TCR CDR3 using the HTBI primer set. One entry per CDR3 protein, called by TCRdb with MiXCR from the multiplex PCR reads. In the table there are approximately 600,000 distinct CDR3 sequences, around 15% of which are singletons.

This receptor was identified in a woman in her 30s with Graves' hyperthyroidism. This chain connects TRBV28 to TRBJ1-3, with D possibly matching TRBD1 (5 bases). Sequenced: blood. In DNA, the CDR3 is TGTGCCAGCAGGCCTCGGGGGGAATTAGCGGTCTCTGGAAACACCATATATTTT. Its translation is CASRPRGELAVSGNTIYF.